These 25 T cell receptor beta chains originate from one sample sequenced in a study of OX40 agonist ivuxolimab in advanced cancers. Libraries were prepared through the immunoSEQ multiplex PCR assay. TCRdb mirrors the immuneACCESS table, restricted to in-frame sequences. Some clones are absent from its copies; in checked studies, under half trace to an unresolved V gene, and the reason for the others is unknown. This sample is represented by more than 80,000 clones; more than 75% of them were singletons. The ten largest clones represent around 2% of the sample. Sequencing was performed on CD4+ or CD8+ T cells sorted from blood, taken in a trial of the OX40 agonist ivuxolimab. Receptors were obtained from an adult with an advanced solid tumor such as melanoma, head and neck, liver or kidney cancer.

The chain couples TRBV15 to TRBJ2-3; no clear D. Germline CDR1 is LNHNV and CDR2 is YYDKDF (reference sequence). Trimming shortened V by 5 bases and J by 4 bases, and 13 bases separated the two germline ends. The CDR3 is 14 residues long. The CDR3 is CATSAQAPPDTQYF. The DNA of the CDR3 is TGTGCCACCAGCGCGCAAGCCCCTCCAGATACGCAGTATTTT.

V is TRBV19 and J is TRBJ2-7; D is unclear. There are 14 residues in the CDR3. Germline V gene lookup returns CDR1 LNHDA and CDR2 SQIVND (reference sequence). V lost 7 bases, J lost 2 bases, and 15 bases lay in between. The CDR3 nucleotides are TGTGCCAGTAATTATCCGCATCCTACCTACGAGCAGTACTTC. Protein sequence: CASNYPHPTYEQYF. The full variable domain, in which reference TRBV19 and TRBJ2-7 provide the parts outside the CDR3, is DGGITQSPKYLFRKEGQNVTLSCEQNLNHDAMYWYRQDPGQGLRLIYYSQIVNDFQKGDIAEGYSVSREKKESFPLTVTSAQKNPTAFYLCASNYPHPTYEQYFGPGTRLTVT.

The chain is built from TRBV7-9 and TRBJ1-1; 9 bases agree with TRBD1. Germline V gene sequence: CDR1 SEHNR, CDR2 FQNEAQ (reference sequence). V shed 7 bases, J shed 6 bases, and the junction held 6 bases outside the gene matches. This CDR3 has 13 amino acids. DNA for the CDR3: TGTGCCAGCAACTCGGGACAGGGCGCTGAAGCTTTCTTT. It translates to CASNSGQGAEAFF. Based on the CDR3 plus reference TRBV7-9 and TRBJ1-1, the full variable domain is DTGVSQNPRHKITKRGQNVTFRCDPISEHNRLYWYRQTLGQGPEFLTYFQNEAQLEKSRLLSDRFSAERPKGSFSTLEIQRTEQGDSAMYLCASNSGQGAEAFFGQGTRLTVV.

The V gene is TRBV10-2, the J gene TRBJ1-5; 8 positions match TRBD1. The CDR3 covers 14 residues. J lost 9 bases, V lost 6 bases, and 10 bases had no gene match. Looked up from germline, CDR1 is WSHSY and CDR2 is SAAADI. This CDR3 is CASRAGQGGPPQHF. The CDR3 DNA is TGCGCCAGCAGGGCCGGACAGGGTGGGCCGCCCCAGCATTTT.

For the CDR3, the DNA is TGCGCCAGCAGCTTATACAGGGGGCCCTACAATGAGCAGTTCTTC. This gives the protein CASSLYRGPYNEQFF. This sequence joins TRBV5-1 and TRBJ2-1; TRBD1 agrees at 9 bases. The trim removed 2 bases at V and 2 bases at J, leaving 2 bases unmatched. This CDR3 has 15 amino acids. Germline CDR1 SGHRS, CDR2 YFSETQ.

The chain has TRBV7-3 and TRBJ2-3; 10 nucleotides agree with TRBD2. Germline CDR1 reads SGHTA; CDR2 reads FQGTGA. After removal of 5 bases from V and 4 bases from J, the junction contained 6 bases not matched to a gene. The CDR3 consists of 15 residues. The CDR3: CASSPSGSWSDTQYF. The CDR3 DNA sequence: TGTGCCAGCAGCCCTAGCGGGAGTTGGTCAGATACGCAGTATTTT. The full variable domain, completed using reference TRBV7-3 and TRBJ2-3, is GAGVSQTPSNKVTEKGKYVELRCDPISGHTALYWYRQSLGQGPEFLIYFQGTGAADDSGLPNDRFFAVRPEGSVSTLKIQRTERGDSAVYLCASSPSGSWSDTQYFGPGTRLTVL.

V and J are TRBV2 and TRBJ1-2; no clear D. The CDR3 covers 13 residues. The germline CDR1 and CDR2 sequences are SNHLY and FYNNEI. Trimming left V 5 bases short and J 5 bases short, with 12 bases between. The CDR3 coding sequence is TGTGCCAGCAGTCCCGAGACGGATTATGGCTACACCTTC. Translating it yields CASSPETDYGYTF.

This chain connects TRBV27 to TRBJ2-1; tentatively, D is TRBD1 (6 bases). V lost 7 bases and J lost 1, with 14 bases in between. The CDR3 runs 15 residues. Germline V gene data show CDR1 as MNHEY and CDR2 as SMNVEV (reference sequence). The CDR3 nucleotides read TGTGCCAGCAATAGGGTAGGGGGTTCCTACAATGAGCAGTTCTTC. Residues: CASNRVGGSYNEQFF.

This chain connects TRBV10-3 to TRBJ2-5; D not certain. This CDR3 region has 16 residues. Germline assignment: CDR1 ENHRY and CDR2 SYGVKD. Trimming took off 4 bases at V and 2 bases at J, with 17 bases between the two ends. The CDR3 reads CAISADPAVTQETQYF. Here the CDR3 DNA reads TGTGCCATCAGTGCTGACCCCGCCGTCACACAAGAGACCCAGTACTTC.

This chain joins TRBV5-1 and TRBJ2-2; D may be TRBD1 or TRBD2 (5 bases each). Germline V lookup: CDR1 SGHRS, CDR2 YFSETQ. The CDR3 has 14 amino acids. Trimming shortened V by 4 bases and J by 4 bases, and 11 bases separated the two germline ends. CDR3 sequence (DNA): TGCGCCAGCAGCCTCAGTGGGGGCACCGGGGAGCTGTTTTTT. Protein: CASSLSGGTGELFF.

V usage is TRBV5-1 and J usage is TRBJ2-5; D perhaps matches TRBD2 (5 bases). The CDR3 has 14 residues. V was cut by 1 base and J by 2 bases, with 9 bases left in between. Looked up from germline, CDR1 is SGHRS and CDR2 is YFSETQ. CDR3 protein: CASSLMRAQETQYF. The DNA for the CDR3 is TGCGCCAGCAGCTTGATGCGGGCACAAGAGACCCAGTACTTC.

The gene calls are TRBV7-6 and TRBJ2-1, with 9 bases identical to TRBD2. Germline CDR1 and CDR2: SGHVS and FNYEAQ. The V segment lost 4 bases and the J segment 0 bases; nucleotides outside the gene matches: 4. There are 16 residues in the CDR3. CDR3 bases: TGTGCCAGCAGCTCGTATAGCGGGAGCTCCTACAATGAGCAGTTCTTC. Translating gives CASSSYSGSSYNEQFF.

The V gene is TRBV6-1, the J gene TRBJ2-2, with a tentative D call TRBD2 (6 bases). Trimming stripped 6 bases from V and 0 bases from J, with 11 bases between. Germline lookup yields CDR1 MNHNS and CDR2 SASEGT. The CDR3 is 15 amino acids. In DNA, the CDR3 is TGTGCCAGCAGGGCTAGCGCCTCGAACACCGGGGAGCTGTTTTTT. The encoded protein is CASRASASNTGELFF.

The V call is TRBV19, the J call TRBJ2-7; tentative D call: TRBD2 (6 bases). This CDR3 region has 15 residues. The germline gives CDR1 LNHDA, CDR2 SQIVND (reference sequence). V was pared by 5 bases and J by 0 bases, with 14 bases between. The DNA of the CDR3 is TGTGCCAGTAGTTCCTGGGACTCCAGCTCCTACGAGCAGTACTTC. Translating it yields CASSSWDSSSYEQYF.

The CDR3 bases are TGTGCCAGCAGGAAGGACGGTTATGAGCAGTTCTTC. It encodes CASRKDGYEQFF. This chain uses TRBV2 with TRBJ2-1; no reliable D call. Germline CDR1 SNHLY, CDR2 FYNNEI. The CDR3 runs 12 residues. V dropped 6 bases and J dropped 8 bases, with 11 bases sitting between them.

The chain joins TRBV6-1 to TRBJ1-2; D gene uncertain. CDR1 MNHNS and CDR2 SASEGT come from the germline V gene. V gave up 5 bases and J gave up 7 bases, with 8 bases separating them. The CDR3 loop spans 11 amino acids. CDR3 in DNA: TGTGCCAGCAGTACACCCAGTGGCTACACCTTC. Encoded protein: CASSTPSGYTF.

The chain uses TRBV25-1 and TRBJ1-4; no clear D gene. Trimming removed 8 bases from V and 4 bases from J, with 17 bases in between. The CDR3 runs 15 residues. Germline CDR1 is MGHDK and CDR2 is SYGVNS. DNA of the CDR3: TGTGCCAGCCTTTCTCTCTCGCCCGGTAATGAAAAACTGTTTTTT. Residues: CASLSLSPGNEKLFF. Supplemented by reference TRBV25-1 and TRBJ1-4, the full variable domain reads EADIYQTPRYLVIGTGKKITLECSQTMGHDKMYWYQQDPGMELHLIHYSYGVNSTEKGDLSSESTVSRIRTEHFPLTLESARPSHTSQYLCASLSLSPGNEKLFFGSGTQLSVL.

This chain uses TRBV28 with TRBJ2-7; D is undetermined. Germline-derived CDR1 and CDR2 are MDHEN and SYDVKM. This CDR3 has 13 amino acids. Trimming stripped 5 bases from V and 6 bases from J, with 14 bases between. CDR3 DNA sequence: TGTGCCAGCAGTCTGGGATTTACACCCGAGCAGTACTTC. Translating it yields CASSLGFTPEQYF.

J is TRBJ2-1 and V is TRBV4-1; 7 nucleotides align to TRBD1. Germline CDR1 reads MGHRA; CDR2 reads YSYEKL. The ends lost 4 bases at V and 1 base at J; junction bases unmatched: 10. The CDR3 runs to 17 residues. The CDR3 reads CASSRGQDIPSYNEQFF. The CDR3 DNA follows: TGCGCCAGCAGCCGCGGACAGGACATACCTTCCTACAATGAGCAGTTCTTC.

In this sample, this clone turned up once. The chain combines TRBV2 with TRBJ2-2, with D possibly called TRBD1 or TRBD2 (5 bases each). CDR1 is SNHLY, CDR2 FYNNEI, per germline. This CDR3 is built from 13 residues. V lost 6 bases and J lost 5, with 10 bases in between. CDR3 coding DNA: TGTGCCAGCAGAGGGACCCTGACCGGGGAGCTGTTTTTT. Amino acids: CASRGTLTGELFF.

V usage is TRBV7-9 and J usage is TRBJ2-7; TRBD2 agrees at 11 bases. This CDR3 is built from 15 residues. Germline-derived CDR1 and CDR2 are SEHNR and FQNEAQ (reference sequence). The V gene end was trimmed by 5 bases and the J gene end by 3 bases; junction bases not matched to a gene: 6. The CDR3 protein is CASSGDGTSGYEQYF. Here the CDR3 DNA reads TGTGCCAGCAGCGGCGACGGGACTAGCGGCTACGAGCAGTACTTC.

The rearrangement links TRBV7-9 to TRBJ2-1; 8 bases fit TRBD1. V shed 3 bases, J shed 16 bases, and the junction held 5 bases outside the gene matches. CDR1 and CDR2 from the germline V gene are SEHNR and FQNEAQ (reference sequence). The CDR3 has 11 residues. The CDR3 protein is CASSLDRERFF. CDR3 bases: TGTGCCAGCAGCTTGGACAGGGAGCGTTTCTTC.

This chain joins TRBV13 and TRBJ1-3; tentative D call: TRBD1 (6 bases). Germline loops: CDR1 PRHDT, CDR2 FYEKMQ (reference sequence). V lost 1 base to trimming and J lost 2 bases, with 6 bases between them. The CDR3 is 14 residues long. This CDR3 reads CASSLDRAGNTIYF. The CDR3, as DNA: TGTGCCAGCAGCTTAGACAGGGCTGGAAACACCATATATTTT.

The chain links TRBV7-9 to TRBJ2-1, with 10 bases matching TRBD2. With V trimmed by 3 bases and J by 5 bases, 4 bases remained unmatched. The CDR3 consists of 15 residues. The germline V gene encodes CDR1 SEHNR and CDR2 FQNEAQ (reference sequence). CDR3 sequence reads: CASSFGLAENNEQFF. CDR3 sequence (DNA): TGTGCCAGCAGCTTTGGACTAGCGGAAAACAATGAGCAGTTCTTC.

The chain has TRBV2 and TRBJ1-1; D perhaps matches TRBD1 (5 bases). The V end lost 6 bases, the J end lost 1 base, and 9 bases lay between the germline ends. Germline V CDR1 and CDR2: SNHLY, FYNNEI. The CDR3 is 13 amino acids. CDR3 nucleotide sequence: TGTGCCAGCAGCCGCGACAGGAACACTGAAGCTTTCTTT. Encoded protein: CASSRDRNTEAFF.